Presented here are 20 T cell receptor beta chains from one specimen sequenced in a study of T cells in Graves' hyperthyroidism and ophthalmopathy. RNA transcripts served as the template for amplifying TCR beta CDR3 regions. The HTBI primer set was used in a first-round RT-PCR of the TCR CDR3. Using its own MiXCR run on the multiplex PCR reads, TCRdb lists one record per CDR3 protein. The sample includes 300,000 to 500,000 distinct CDR3 sequences, around 15% of them seen just once. Sequenced: blood. These receptors all stem from a man aged 50-60 years with Graves' ophthalmopathy.

This clonotype was detected only once. V is TRBV27 and J is TRBJ2-7, with 8 bases that match TRBD2. The germline gives CDR1 MNHEY, CDR2 SMNVEV (reference sequence). Trimming cost V 6 bases and J 6 bases; bases outside gene matches: 13. The CDR3 is 15 residues long. The CDR3 DNA reads as TGTGCCAGCAGGCCCGACGTCGCGGGAGGTCTCGAGCAGTACTTC. It is translated as CASRPDVAGGLEQYF.

This clonotype was observed many times. The gene calls are TRBV7-9 and TRBJ2-2; the D gene could be TRBD1 or TRBD2 (5 bases each). V was cut by 1 base and J by 6 bases, with 12 bases left in between. Looked up from germline, CDR1 is SEHNR and CDR2 is FQNEAQ (reference sequence). This CDR3 comprises 15 residues. This chain's CDR3 is CASSLGDPASGELFF. The CDR3 DNA reads as TGTGCCAGCAGCTTAGGGGACCCAGCGTCCGGGGAGCTGTTTTTT.

This clonotype has more than one count but fewer than ten. This sequence joins TRBV19 and TRBJ1-4; 8 nucleotides align to TRBD1. V was clipped by 9 bases and J by 3 bases; unmatched bases: 12. Germline assignment: CDR1 LNHDA and CDR2 SQIVND (reference sequence). The CDR3 has 16 amino acids. The CDR3 protein is CASATGGVYSNEKLFF. CDR3 nucleotides: TGTGCCAGCGCCACAGGGGGTGTATATTCTAATGAAAAACTGTTTTTT.

This clonotype was detected many times. The chain has TRBV7-6 and TRBJ2-3, with 10 nucleotides matching TRBD2. CDR1 and CDR2 from the germline V gene are SGHVS and FNYEAQ. V lost 4 bases and J lost 1; bases outside the gene matches: 5. The CDR3 is 16 residues long. CDR3 sequence: CASSSPGTSGTDTQYF. In DNA form, the CDR3 reads TGTGCCAGCAGCTCCCCCGGGACTAGCGGCACAGATACGCAGTATTTT.

The V gene is TRBV30, the J gene TRBJ2-7; no clear D gene. Germline V lookup: CDR1 GTSNPN, CDR2 SVGIG (reference sequence). Trimming took off 8 bases at V and 5 bases at J, with 13 bases between the two ends. The CDR3 sequence is 11 residues long. Written as DNA, the CDR3 is TGTGCCCTCCAAGGAGACCACGAGCAGTACTTC. This codes for CALQGDHEQYF.

This clonotype was seen many times. V is TRBV2 and J is TRBJ2-7; no clear D. Trimming took 5 bases from V and 2 from J, leaving 10 bases between them. The CDR3 runs to 13 residues. CDR1 is SNHLY, CDR2 FYNNEI, per germline. CDR3 sequence reads: CASSSPPAYEQYF. The DNA of the CDR3 is TGTGCCAGCAGTTCCCCCCCCGCCTACGAGCAGTACTTC.

This clonotype was found many times. The chain links TRBV5-8 to TRBJ2-7; no clear D. V lost 4 bases and J lost 3, with 8 bases in between. The CDR3 spans 12 residues. CDR1 and CDR2 (germline): SGHTS, YDEGEE. CDR3 region: CASSVGFYEQYF. CDR3 nucleotide sequence: TGTGCCAGCAGCGTGGGATTCTACGAGCAGTACTTC.

This clonotype was seen many times. The V gene is TRBV29-1, the J gene TRBJ2-7, with D perhaps TRBD2 (6 bases). V was shortened by 7 bases and J by 4 bases, with 26 bases between the two germline ends. There are 16 residues in the CDR3. Germline CDR1 and CDR2: SQVTM and ANQGSEA. The chain's CDR3 is CSGITEDQGLAYEQYF. The DNA for the CDR3 is TGCAGCGGTATAACCGAAGATCAGGGACTGGCTTACGAGCAGTACTTC.

This clonotype was picked up many times. This rearrangement joins TRBV20-1 to TRBJ1-2; maybe TRBD1 (5 bases). Trimming removed 3 bases from V and 3 bases from J, with 11 bases in between. Germline loops: CDR1 DFQATT, CDR2 SNEGSKA (reference sequence). There are 13 residues in the CDR3. The DNA for the CDR3 is TGCAGTGCTAGTAAAGGGGTAGACTATGGCTACACCTTC. It encodes CSASKGVDYGYTF.

The rearrangement joins TRBV7-2 to TRBJ2-1, with 11 bases identical to TRBD2. With 4 bases clipped from V and 0 bases from J, the junction kept 14 bases outside the gene matches. Germline CDR1 SGHTA, CDR2 FQGNSA. The CDR3 contains 20 residues. The CDR3 protein is CASSSPRVGLAVSSYNEQFF. The DNA for the CDR3 is TGTGCCAGCAGCTCCCCAAGGGTGGGACTAGCGGTAAGCTCCTACAATGAGCAGTTCTTC.

This clonotype was counted ten times or more. V gene TRBV18 combines with J gene TRBJ2-3; D uncertain. CDR3 length equals 13 residues. The ends were cut back, 2 bases at V and 4 bases at J, with 7 bases in the middle. Looked up from germline, CDR1 is KGHSH and CDR2 is LQKENI. Here the CDR3 reads CASSPNEADTQYF. CDR3 nucleotide sequence: TGTGCCAGCTCACCAAACGAGGCAGATACGCAGTATTTT. Combining the CDR3 with reference TRBV18 and TRBJ2-3 gives the whole variable domain NAGVMQNPRHLVRRRGQEARLRCSPMKGHSHVYWYRQLPEEGLKFMVYLQKENIIDESGMPKERFSAEFPKEGPSILRIQQVVRGDSAAYFCASSPNEADTQYFGPGTRLTVL.

This clonotype was found many times. The gene calls are TRBV3-1 and TRBJ2-7; no definite D call. This CDR3 contains 16 residues. In germline, CDR1 is LGHDT, CDR2 YNNKEL (reference sequence). V was clipped by 1 base and J by 2 bases, with 15 bases between them. The CDR3 reads CASSQGSEAGPYEQYF. CDR3 DNA sequence: TGTGCCAGCAGCCAAGGGTCAGAAGCCGGCCCCTACGAGCAGTACTTC.

This clonotype was detected only a few times. The V call is TRBV6-1, the J call TRBJ2-1; 9 nucleotides agree with TRBD2. CDR3 size: 18 residues. V was clipped by 6 bases and J by 4 bases; unmatched bases: 16. Germline assignment: CDR1 MNHNS and CDR2 SASEGT. The chain's CDR3 is CASRAVGASGTMYNEQFF. DNA of the CDR3: TGTGCCAGCAGGGCGGTTGGGGCTAGCGGGACAATGTACAATGAGCAGTTCTTC.

Concerning this clonotype itself: A much larger clone is a single base away; this may be a read error. The J gene is TRBJ2-5, the V gene TRBV11-2; 8 bases match TRBD1. The CDR3 is 15 amino acids. CDR1 and CDR2 from the germline V gene are SGHAT and FQNNGV. CDR3 residues: CASSRTGGVGEIQYF. The CDR3 DNA follows: TGTGCCAGCAGCCGTACAGGGGGAGTGGGAGAGATCCAGTACTTC.

In this sample, this clonotype turned up a few times. The chain combines TRBV19 with TRBJ1-1; D is unresolved. Per the germline V gene, CDR1 is LNHDA and CDR2 is SQIVND (reference sequence). V was trimmed by 2 bases and J by 5 bases, leaving 9 bases between them. This CDR3 is built from 13 residues. This CDR3 is CASSIKEGTEAFF. The CDR3 bases are TGTGCCAGTAGTATAAAGGAGGGAACTGAAGCTTTCTTT.

There are many counts of this clonotype. V is TRBV20-1 and J is TRBJ2-7; 10 bases agree with TRBD2. V was pared by 1 base and J by 4 bases, with 4 bases of the junction left unmatched. The CDR3 covers 14 residues. Germline lookup yields CDR1 DFQATT and CDR2 SNEGSKA (reference sequence). This CDR3 reads CSARGLAGVYEQYF. The CDR3 nucleotides are TGCAGTGCTAGAGGCCTAGCGGGAGTTTACGAGCAGTACTTC.

This clonotype came up many times. The chain is built from TRBV27 and TRBJ2-3, with 14 bases identical to TRBD2. The CDR3 covers 17 residues. Looked up from germline, CDR1 is MNHEY and CDR2 is SMNVEV (reference sequence). V shed 8 bases, J shed 1 base, and the junction held 8 bases outside the gene matches. CDR3 bases: TGTGCCAGCTCGGGACTAGCGGGAGTTGAAGGCACAGATACGCAGTATTTT. This translates into CASSGLAGVEGTDTQYF.

This clonotype was observed many times. The chain combines TRBV6-2 or TRBV6-3 with TRBJ2-7, with unresolved D. V shed 2 bases and J shed 4 bases, with 9 bases lying between them. The CDR3 runs 13 residues. Per germline, CDR1 MNHEY and CDR2 SVGEGT. CDR3 in amino acids: CASSYVFGYEQYF. CDR3 DNA sequence: TGTGCCAGCAGTTACGTCTTCGGGTACGAGCAGTACTTC.

This clonotype was observed many times. The rearrangement uses TRBV30 and TRBJ1-1, with D unresolved. The V end was cut by 2 bases, the J end by 0 bases, with 10 bases between. The CDR3 length is 14 residues. Germline V gene data show CDR1 as GTSNPN and CDR2 as SVGIG (reference sequence). For the CDR3, the DNA is TGTGCCTGGAGTTTGGAGGTTTTGAACACTGAAGCTTTCTTT. Translated: CAWSLEVLNTEAFF. The entire variable domain, with the rest obtained from reference TRBV30 and TRBJ1-1, is as follows: SQTIHQWPATLVQPVGSPLSLECTVEGTSNPNLYWYRQAAGRGLQLLFYSVGIGQISSEVPQNLSASRPQDRQFILSSKKLLLSDSGFYLCAWSLEVLNTEAFFGQGTRLTVV.

The rearrangement links TRBV6-5 to TRBJ2-1; TRBD2 matches 9 bases. Germline V gene data show CDR1 as MNHEY and CDR2 as SVGAGI. CDR3 size: 17 residues. Germline trimming cut 2 bases from V and 2 bases from J; bases unmatched to any gene: 7. As DNA, the CDR3 is TGTGCCAGCAGTTACGATGGGGCTAGCGGGGCCTACAATGAGCAGTTCTTC. Its translation: CASSYDGASGAYNEQFF.